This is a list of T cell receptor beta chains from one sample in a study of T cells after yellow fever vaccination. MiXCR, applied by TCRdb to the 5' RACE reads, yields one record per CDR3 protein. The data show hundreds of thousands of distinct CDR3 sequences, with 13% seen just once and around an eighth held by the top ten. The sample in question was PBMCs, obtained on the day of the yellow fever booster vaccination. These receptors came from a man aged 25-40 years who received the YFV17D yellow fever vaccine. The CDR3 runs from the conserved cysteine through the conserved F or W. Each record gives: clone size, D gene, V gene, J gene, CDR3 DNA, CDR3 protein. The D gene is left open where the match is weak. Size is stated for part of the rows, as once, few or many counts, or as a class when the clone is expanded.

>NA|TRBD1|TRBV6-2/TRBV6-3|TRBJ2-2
TGTGCCAGCAGGATGACAGGGGGCCCCGGGGAGCTGTTTTTT
CASRMTGGPGELFF
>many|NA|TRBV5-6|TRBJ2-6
TGTGCCACCTGGGACACCCGCTCTGGGGCCAACGTCCTGACTTTC
CATWDTRSGANVLTF
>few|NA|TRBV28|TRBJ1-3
TGTGCCAGCAGAACAGGGATCGGAAACACCATATATTTT
CASRTGIGNTIYF
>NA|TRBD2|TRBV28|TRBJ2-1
TGTGCCAGCAGTTTATTGACAGGGGTGGGACTAGCGGGAGTGAATGAGCAGTTCTTC
CASSLLTGVGLAGVNEQFF
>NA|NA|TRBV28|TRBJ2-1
TGTGCCAGCAGTCCCCCCGGGGGCTACGTTACTACCTCCTACAATGAGCAGTTCTTC
CASSPPGGYVTTSYNEQFF
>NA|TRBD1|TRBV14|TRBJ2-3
TGTGCCAGCAGCCAAGAATTGGATTTACAGGGGACAGATACGCAGTATTTT
CASSQELDLQGTDTQYF
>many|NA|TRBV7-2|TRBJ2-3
TGTGCCAGCAGCTTAGCGCCTCGCGATACGCAGTATTTT
CASSLAPRDTQYF
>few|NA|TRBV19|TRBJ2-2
TGTGCCAGTAGTCTTGTGGGATACACCGGGGAGCTGTTTTTT
CASSLVGYTGELFF
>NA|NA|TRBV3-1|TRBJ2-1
TGTGCCAGCAGCCAACTCTTCGACAGGGCCGGGAGGGTCTACAATGAGCAGTTCTTC
CASSQLFDRAGRVYNEQFF
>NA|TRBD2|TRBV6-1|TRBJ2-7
TGTGCCAGCAGTGTCCCGGGACTAGTAGGCGAGCAGTACTTC
CASSVPGLVGEQYF
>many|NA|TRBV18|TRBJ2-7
TGTGCCAGCTCACCACCGACAGCTTACGAGCAGTACTTC
CASSPPTAYEQYF
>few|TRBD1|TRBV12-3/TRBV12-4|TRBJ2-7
TGTGCCAGCAGCTCCACCCCGGGACAGGGCTTCTCCTACGAGCAGTACTTC
CASSSTPGQGFSYEQYF
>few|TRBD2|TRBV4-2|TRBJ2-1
TGTGCCAGCAGCCAAGAGGCGGGAGGGTTGAATGAGCAGTTCTTC
CASSQEAGGLNEQFF
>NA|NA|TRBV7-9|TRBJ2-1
TGTGCCAGCAGCTTTGAGTCCTACAATGAGCAGTTCTTC
CASSFESYNEQFF
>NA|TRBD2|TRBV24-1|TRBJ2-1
TGTGCCACCAGTGGGGGACTAGCGGGGTTGAATGAGCAGTTCTTC
CATSGGLAGLNEQFF
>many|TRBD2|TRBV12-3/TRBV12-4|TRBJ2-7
TGTGCCAGCAGTTTAGGACTAGCCCTCTACGAGCAGTACTTC
CASSLGLALYEQYF
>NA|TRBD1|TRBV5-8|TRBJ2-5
TGTGCCAGCAGCTTGGGAGTCAGGGGGTTCCAAGAGACCCAGTACTTC
CASSLGVRGFQETQYF
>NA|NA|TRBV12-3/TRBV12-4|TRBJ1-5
TGTGCCAGCAGTTTTAAAGTGGACTTAAGGACGGAGGAGCCCCAGCATTTT
CASSFKVDLRTEEPQHF
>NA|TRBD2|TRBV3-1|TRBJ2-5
TGTGCCAGCAGTCCTAGCGGGAAGGGGGAGACCCAGAACTTC
CASSPSGKGETQNF
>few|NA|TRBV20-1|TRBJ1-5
TGCAGTGCTATTAATCGCAGGAGCGATCAGCCCCAGCATTTT
CSAINRRSDQPQHF
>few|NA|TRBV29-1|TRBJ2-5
TGCAGCGTGTACAGGGCAGAAGAGACCCAGTACTTC
CSVYRAEETQYF
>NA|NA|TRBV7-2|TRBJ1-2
TGTGCCAGCAGCTACACAAACCCTCCGGACAGCTATGGCTACACCTTC
CASSYTNPPDSYGYTF
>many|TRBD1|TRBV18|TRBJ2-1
TGTGCCAGCTCCCCTAAGCAGGGGGAGAACAATGAGCAGTTCTTC
CASSPKQGENNEQFF
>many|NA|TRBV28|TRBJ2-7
TGTGCCAGCAGTTTAGGTCAGGGAGGCGAGCAGTACTTC
CASSLGQGGEQYF
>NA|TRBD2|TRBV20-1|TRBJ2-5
TGCAGTGCTGTACTAGCGGACCAGTACTTC
CSAVLADQYF
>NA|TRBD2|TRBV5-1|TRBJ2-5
TGCGCCAGCAGCTTAACTAGCGGGAGTTATGGAGAGACCCAGTACTTC
CASSLTSGSYGETQYF
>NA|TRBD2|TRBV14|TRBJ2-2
TGTGCCAGCAGCAGCTTCGGGGGGGCGAACACCGGGGAGCTGTTTTTT
CASSSFGGANTGELFF
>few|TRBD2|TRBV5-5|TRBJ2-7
TGTGCCAGCAGCTTGCTCCAGCGGGACGCCTACGAGCAGTACTTC
CASSLLQRDAYEQYF
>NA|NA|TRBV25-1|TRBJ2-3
TGTGCCAGCAGTGCCATTATTCATAGCGGAACAGATACGCAGTATTTT
CASSAIIHSGTDTQYF
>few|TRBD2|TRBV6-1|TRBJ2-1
TGTGCCAGCAGCCTGCCAGCGGGAGAATATGAGCAGTTCTTC
CASSLPAGEYEQFF
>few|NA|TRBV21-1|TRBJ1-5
TGTGCCAGCACATCGAGCGGAGCACTATCAAGCGGTGAGGGGCTAGATCAGCCCCAGCATTTT
CASTSSGALSSGEGLDQPQHF
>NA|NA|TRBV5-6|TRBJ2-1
TGTGCCAGCAGCTTTCGCGCCAGCTCCTACAATGAGCAGTTCTTC
CASSFRASSYNEQFF
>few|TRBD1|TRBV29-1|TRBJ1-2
TGCAGCGTCGGACAGGGGCGAAACTATGGCTACACCTTC
CSVGQGRNYGYTF
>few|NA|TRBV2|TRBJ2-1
TGTGCCAGCAGTGAACCCCCACAAATAACGACAAACAATGAGCAGTTCTTC
CASSEPPQITTNNEQFF
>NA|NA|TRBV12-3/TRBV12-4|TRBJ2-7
TGTGCCAGCAGCCGCTTTAGTTTGCGGGACAAGTCCGAGCAGTACTTC
CASSRFSLRDKSEQYF
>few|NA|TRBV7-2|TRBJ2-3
TGTGCCAGCAGCTTAGACTCTAGCGAGGCCACAGATACGCAGTATTTT
CASSLDSSEATDTQYF
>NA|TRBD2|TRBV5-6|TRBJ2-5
TGTGCCAGCAGCTCGACTAGCGTTAGGGACCAAGAGACCCAGTACTTC
CASSSTSVRDQETQYF
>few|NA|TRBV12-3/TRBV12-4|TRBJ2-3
TGTGCCAGCAGGAGGGGGGGAGCAGATACGCAGTATTTT
CASRRGGADTQYF
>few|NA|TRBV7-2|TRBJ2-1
TGTGCCAGCAGCCGCGGGACGGGGAGTTACAATGAGCAGTTCTTC
CASSRGTGSYNEQFF
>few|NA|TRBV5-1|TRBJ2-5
TGCGCCAGCAGCTTGCCCCCGGGACACCAAGAGACCCAGTACTTC
CASSLPPGHQETQYF
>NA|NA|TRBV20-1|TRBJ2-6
TGCAGTGCTAGAGATGGTAGCTACCCCAGCTCTGGGGCCAACGTCCTGACTTTC
CSARDGSYPSSGANVLTF
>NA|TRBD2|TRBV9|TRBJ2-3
TGTGCCAGCAGCGTAACTAGCGGGAACACAGATACGCAGTATTTT
CASSVTSGNTDTQYF
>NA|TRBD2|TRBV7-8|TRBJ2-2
TGTGCCAGCAGCAAAGAGAGGGCTAGCGGACCTTACACCGGGGAGCTGTTTTTT
CASSKERASGPYTGELFF
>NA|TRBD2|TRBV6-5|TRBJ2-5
TGTGCCAGCAGTTACGGGGGGGAGGGCCGGCAGTACTTC
CASSYGGEGRQYF
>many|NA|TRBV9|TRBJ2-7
TGTGCCAGCAGCGTCTCCTACGGACACTACGAGCAGTACTTC
CASSVSYGHYEQYF
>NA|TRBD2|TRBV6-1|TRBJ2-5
TGTGCCAGCAGGCAAGCGGGGGGGGTAGAGACCCAGTACTTC
CASRQAGGVETQYF